This T cell receptor (beta chain) was documented in a study of shared clonotypes between healthy human individuals. Study in general: CD8 memory received one plate per donor, CD8 naive two, CD4 memory three and CD4 naive three.

Study outcomes and limitations: Memory subsets had estimated richness that was generally smaller than that of naive subsets.

On this clone itself: What it recognizes is unknown.

The CDR3 extends over 19 amino acids. Germline loops: CDR1 SGHTS, CDR2 YDEGEE. Trimming removed 0 bases at V and 0 bases at J, with 16 bases between. Clones were read by immunoSEQ multiplex PCR, and TCRdb kept only the in-frame ones, dropping some. Among some 2 million clones, 90% to 95% were seen once, and the ten largest hold roughly 0.13%. Sequenced material: naive CD4+ T cells sorted from blood. Subset denoted: CD45RA+ positively selected. The receptor was isolated from a man between 18 and 35 years old in good health. The rearrangement uses TRBV5-8 and TRBJ1-6, with a weak D call TRBD1 (5 bases). The CDR3 reads CASSLERGSTSSYNSPLHF. The CDR3 nucleotides are TGTGCCAGCAGCTTGGAAAGGGGCAGTACGAGCTCCTATAATTCACCCCTCCACTTT.